One and the same sample provided the 22 T cell receptor beta chains below, sequenced in a study of PD-1 blockade in classical Hodgkin lymphoma. Each patient relapsed following autologous stem cell transplantation, and prior brentuximab vedotin exposure differed. Generated by immunoSEQ multiplex PCR, the TCRdb table keeps only in-frame clones and is missing some. The top ten clones hold around 37% of a sample with over 10,000 clones, around 86% of them seen once. The sample in question was peripheral blood mononuclear cells (PBMCs), obtained at baseline. These receptors all stem from a human donor with classical Hodgkin lymphoma.

The J gene is TRBJ2-2, the V gene TRBV9; D is possibly TRBD2 (5 bases). The CDR3 length is 16 residues. V was clipped by 0 bases and J by 0 bases, with 9 bases between them. Per germline, CDR1 SGDLS and CDR2 YYNGEE. The CDR3: CASSVGTEANTGELFF. The CDR3 DNA follows: TGTGCCAGCAGCGTAGGGACGGAGGCGAACACCGGGGAGCTGTTTTTT.

The chain carries TRBV11-2 and TRBJ2-7; D is uncertain. CDR3 length equals 14 residues. V dropped 1 base and J dropped 2 bases, with 9 bases sitting between them. Germline V CDR1 and CDR2: SGHAT, FQNNGV. The CDR3 DNA reads TGTGCCAGCAGCTTAGGTAACACCCCCTACGAGCAGTACTTC. It encodes CASSLGNTPYEQYF.

This chain uses TRBV6-5 with TRBJ2-7; D uncertain. CDR1 and CDR2 from the germline V gene are MNHEY and SVGAGI. The V end was cut by 4 bases, the J end by 2 bases, with 9 bases between. This CDR3 has 13 amino acids. The chain's CDR3 is CASSLHFTYEQYF. CDR3 sequence (DNA): TGTGCCAGCAGTTTACATTTCACCTACGAGCAGTACTTC.

The chain recombines TRBV6-1 with TRBJ2-1, with no clear D. Deletions cut 2 bases from V and 4 bases from J, with 21 bases between. Germline CDR1 MNHNS, CDR2 SASEGT. This CDR3 spans 18 amino acids. The CDR3 sequence: CASSEIGVRQLSYNEQFF. The CDR3 bases are TGTGCCAGCAGTGAAATTGGTGTTCGTCAGCTCTCATACAATGAGCAGTTCTTC.

The gene calls are TRBV10-2 and TRBJ2-3; TRBD2 matches at 7 bases. The CDR3 covers 15 residues. Trimming cost V 6 bases and J 0 bases; bases outside gene matches: 6. CDR1 and CDR2 (germline): WSHSY, SAAADI. CDR3 sequence: CASSSLAASTDTQYF. The CDR3 DNA follows: TGCGCCAGCAGCTCGCTAGCGGCTAGCACAGATACGCAGTATTTT.

This chain links TRBV6-5 with TRBJ1-1; D is unclear. V was cut by 0 bases and J by 0 bases, with 8 bases left in between. Germline CDR1 and CDR2: MNHEY and SVGAGI. This CDR3 has 15 residues. The CDR3 sequence is CASSYSAGLNTEAFF. The CDR3 coding sequence is TGTGCCAGCAGTTACTCGGCGGGTCTGAACACTGAAGCTTTCTTT.

This sequence joins TRBV7-2 and TRBJ2-7; 10 bases fit TRBD1. Germline CDR1 reads SGHTA; CDR2 reads FQGNSA. V lost 2 bases, J lost 4 bases, and 5 bases stayed unmatched. This CDR3 spans 15 amino acids. The CDR3 DNA reads as TGTGCCAGCAGCTTATTAGGGACAGGGGCTTACGAGCAGTACTTC. Protein: CASSLLGTGAYEQYF.

The genes are TRBV27 and TRBJ2-3; 8 bases agree with TRBD2. The CDR3 is 16 amino acids. The J segment lost 0 bases and the V segment lost 5 bases, leaving 7 bases of the junction unmatched. CDR1 MNHEY and CDR2 SMNVEV come from the germline V gene (reference sequence). CDR3 region: CASSESGRRSTDTQYF. DNA of the CDR3: TGTGCCAGCAGTGAGAGCGGGAGACGGAGCACAGATACGCAGTATTTT.

The chain combines TRBV27 with TRBJ1-4; no clear D. The V end lost 7 bases, the J end lost 6 bases, and 15 bases lay between the germline ends. Germline-derived CDR1 and CDR2 are MNHEY and SMNVEV (reference sequence). This CDR3 region has 14 residues. This chain's CDR3 is CASKGDWKDEKLFF. CDR3 in DNA: TGTGCCAGCAAGGGAGACTGGAAAGATGAAAAACTGTTTTTT.

V and J are TRBV15 and TRBJ2-5; D unclear. Germline V gives CDR1 LNHNV, CDR2 YYDKDF (reference sequence). This CDR3 is 17 amino acids long. Trimming left V 1 base short and J 2 bases short, with 17 bases between. As DNA, the CDR3 is TGTGCCACCAGCAGAGGGGCAAGTCGAGGATCGCAAGAGACCCAGTACTTC. The encoded protein is CATSRGASRGSQETQYF.

This sequence joins TRBV2 and TRBJ2-3; 7 nucleotides match TRBD2. The CDR3 is 13 amino acids. Germline assignment: CDR1 SNHLY and CDR2 FYNNEI. The CDR3 coding sequence is TGTGCTGTCGGGGGGTTTAACGCAGATACGCAGTATTTT. It codes for CAVGGFNADTQYF.

The V and J genes are TRBV6-5 and TRBJ1-1; TRBD1 agrees at 8 bases. The V gene end was trimmed by 2 bases and the J gene end by 5 bases; junction bases not matched to a gene: 4. Germline V gene sequence: CDR1 MNHEY, CDR2 SVGAGI. CDR3 length: 14 residues. The CDR3 loop reads CASSYTGQVTEAFF. In nucleotides, the CDR3 is TGTGCCAGCAGTTACACGGGACAGGTGACTGAAGCTTTCTTT.

J is TRBJ2-2 and V is TRBV6-4; 7 bases agree with TRBD2. Germline V gives CDR1 MRHNA, CDR2 SNTAGT. CDR3 length equals 14 residues. With V trimmed by 3 bases and J by 7 bases, 5 bases remained unmatched. The CDR3 loop reads CASSEGGVSGELFF. The CDR3 bases are TGTGCCAGCAGTGAGGGGGGGGTGAGCGGGGAGCTGTTTTTT.

V usage is TRBV6-6 and J usage is TRBJ2-7; TRBD1 is a possible D gene (6 bases). CDR1 is MNHNY, CDR2 SVGAGI, per germline (reference sequence). The CDR3 totals 14 residues. The ends were cut back, 0 bases at V and 4 bases at J, with 10 bases in the middle. The chain's CDR3 is CASSYSTGVYEQYF. For the CDR3, the DNA is TGTGCCAGCAGTTACTCGACAGGAGTATACGAGCAGTACTTC.

The chain couples TRBV2 to TRBJ2-7, with a weak D call TRBD1 (5 bases). V lost 6 bases and J lost 6, with 12 bases in between. Germline-derived CDR1 and CDR2 are SNHLY and FYNNEI. The CDR3 covers 12 residues. The CDR3 sequence: CASRAGATEQYF. CDR3 in DNA: TGTGCCAGCAGGGCTGGGGCGACCGAGCAGTACTTC.

The chain has TRBV10-2 and TRBJ2-2, with D unclear. V was cut by 3 bases and J by 8 bases, with 10 bases left in between. Germline V lookup: CDR1 WSHSY, CDR2 SAAADI. The CDR3 contains 13 residues. CDR3 residues: CASSDAYLGELFF. The CDR3 region has the DNA TGCGCCAGCAGTGATGCCTACCTAGGGGAGCTGTTTTTT.

This chain connects TRBV10-2 to TRBJ2-3; the D is unclear. The CDR3 covers 14 residues. V lost 4 bases and J lost 4, with 12 bases in between. CDR1 is WSHSY and CDR2 is SAAADI in the germline V gene. For the CDR3, the DNA is TGCGCCAGCAGTGGTCTCCTCCGCGCAGATACGCAGTATTTT. As protein: CASSGLLRADTQYF.

This clone was observed once. The rearrangement joins TRBV7-2 to TRBJ1-1; D ambiguous. CDR3 size: 14 residues. The V and J ends lost 1 base and 6 bases respectively, with 12 bases between them. Germline CDR1 is SGHTA and CDR2 is FQGNSA. For the CDR3, the DNA is TGTGCCAGCAGCTTAGATAGGGCACTCGCTGAAGCTTTCTTT. Protein sequence: CASSLDRALAEAFF.

The chain carries TRBV6-5 and TRBJ2-7; D is tentatively TRBD1 or TRBD2 (5 bases each). Germline-derived CDR1 and CDR2 are MNHEY and SVGAGI. V was cut by 6 bases and J by 1 base, with 13 bases left in between. The CDR3 is 14 amino acids. The CDR3 spells CASSSGTASYEQYF. The CDR3 DNA reads TGTGCCAGCAGCTCCGGGACCGCATCCTACGAGCAGTACTTC.

The chain couples TRBV10-3 to TRBJ2-1; TRBD2 matches 7 bases. In germline, CDR1 is ENHRY, CDR2 SYGVKD. CDR3 length: 16 residues. V gave up 6 bases and J gave up 0 bases; unmatched junction bases: 8. This chain's CDR3 is CAIRGSAGRSYNEQFF. Here the CDR3 DNA reads TGTGCCATCAGAGGGTCAGCGGGACGCTCCTACAATGAGCAGTTCTTC.

J is TRBJ2-5 and V is TRBV2, with 7 bases aligning to TRBD1. CDR3 length: 14 residues. V was clipped by 8 bases and J by 1 base; unmatched bases: 7. CDR1 and CDR2 from the germline V gene are SNHLY and FYNNEI. The CDR3 region has the DNA TGTGCCAGCCATCAGGGACAGTTCCAAGAGACCCAGTACTTC. It encodes CASHQGQFQETQYF.

The chain employs TRBV30 and TRBJ2-1; 10 bases line up with TRBD2. Trimming at V came to 2 bases and at J to 1 base, leaving 5 bases not matched to a gene. The CDR3 has 16 residues. CDR1 is GTSNPN and CDR2 is SVGIG in the germline V gene (reference sequence). The CDR3 protein is CAWSPGLAVSYNEQFF. The CDR3 coding sequence is TGTGCCTGGAGTCCCGGACTAGCGGTATCCTACAATGAGCAGTTCTTC.